This TCR beta chain stems from a study of OX40 agonist ivuxolimab in advanced cancers. With respect to the entire study: Ivuxolimab, which targeted the costimulatory receptor OX40 (CD134), was an agonistic, fully human IgG2 monoclonal antibody. Prior anti-PD-1, anti-PD-L1 or anti-CTLA-4 therapy was permitted, and checkpoint inhibitors had been received by around 40% of dose-escalation patients. The monotherapy dose-escalation portion (N of about 52 patients) of the phase I ivuxolimab trial is reported in the paper. Intravenous ivuxolimab was administered to patients every 2 weeks at six dose levels: 0.01, 0.1, 0.3, 1.5, 3 and 10 mg/kg. Among the 50 to 55 dose-escalation patients, approximately 20 had hepatocellular carcinoma, around 15 melanoma, 9 renal cell carcinoma and 9 head and neck cancer. Peripheral TCRbeta sequencing aimed to test whether ivuxolimab altered TCR sequence diversity and caused clonal T-cell expansion. A male proportion of 70% to 90% and a mean age of around 60 years, ranging from roughly 23 to 79, were recorded for the dose-escalation cohort. Three dose-escalation patients achieved partial responses, one with hepatocellular carcinoma and two with cutaneous melanoma.

This clone was picked up one time. Its recognized antigen is unknown. No per-base quality is available; no much larger clone lies one base away. The trial excluded patients who had a history of autoimmune disease or who were on systemic immunosuppression. Peripheral blood for TCR sequencing was collected from all dose cohorts at baseline, on cycle 4 day 1, and on cycle 7 day 1. The samples were drawn from a first-in-human, open-label, multicenter phase I dose-escalation trial of ivuxolimab. Adults with locally advanced or metastatic melanoma, renal cell carcinoma, hepatocellular carcinoma or head and neck squamous cell carcinoma were enrolled in the trial. Before TCR sequencing, CD4+ T cells and CD8+ T cells from peripheral blood were sorted into separate populations. Genomic DNA was isolated from the sorted cells so that the TCRbeta CDR3 region could be sequenced. The immunoSEQ Assay was used to sequence the TCRbeta CDR3 regions. Drawn from immuneACCESS, this table holds only the in-frame rearrangements with V and J called that TCRdb kept. Clones are partly lost; checked studies trace under half to an unresolved V gene and leave the rest unexplained. Recorded for this sample are about 51,000 clones; roughly four fifths of them occurred a single time. The ten largest clonotypes hold around 2.8% of the sample.

The germline V gene supplies CDR1 SGHTA and CDR2 FQGNSA. The junction shows trimming of 3 bases on V and 3 bases on J, and the gene matches do not reach 7 bases of it. The CDR3 holds 15 amino acids from the cysteine to the phenylalanine. The read is trimmed to its CDR3 DNA, 45 bases read in frame from base 1. Overall study results and their limits: The antigen specificity of the peripheral T cells that underwent clonal expansion was not determined. Low levels of normalized T-cell clonal expansion were also seen in some nonresponding patients. At doses from 0.1 to 3.0 mg/kg, clonal expansion was seen in both CD4+ and CD8+ blood T cells between baseline and week 6. On average, CD8+ T cells showed more expanded clones than CD4+ T cells after ivuxolimab. Partial responders in the 0.1-3.0 mg/kg groups had among the lowest normalized peripheral clonal expansion, especially among CD8+ T cells.

The chain uses TRBV7-2 and TRBJ2-7; TRBD2 matches 8 bases in the middle. The sample in question was CD4+ or CD8+ T cells sorted from blood, obtained in a trial of the OX40 agonist ivuxolimab. The TCR comes from an adult with an advanced solid tumor such as melanoma, head and neck, liver or kidney cancer. The nucleotide sequence is TGTGCCAGCAGCTTCAGCCTAGCGGGTAGCTACGAGCAGTACTTC. This is translated as CASSFSLAGSYEQYF.